Listed here are 21 T cell receptor beta chains from one sample, sequenced in a study of blood T cell repertoires in COVID-19. Sequenced by immunoSEQ multiplex PCR; TCRdb stores in-frame clones only, minus some. The table lists some 200,000 clones, 75% to 90% of them singletons. The sequencing sample was made of PBMCs or T cells enriched from blood (not recorded which). The receptor set was obtained from a woman aged 18-30 years who had recovered from COVID-19.

This chain connects TRBV19 to TRBJ2-1; 9 nucleotides line up with TRBD1. Germline CDR1 LNHDA, CDR2 SQIVND (reference sequence). CDR3 length: 13 residues. The trim removed 6 bases at V and 8 bases at J, leaving 5 bases unmatched. The CDR3: CASRINRGHEQFF. The CDR3 coding sequence is TGTGCCAGTAGAATTAACAGGGGGCATGAGCAGTTCTTC.

The count of this clone is one. This chain uses TRBV7-9 with TRBJ2-7; no firm D call. CDR3 size: 15 residues. Trimming shortened V by 5 bases and J by 3 bases, and 17 bases separated the two germline ends. Germline CDR1 reads SEHNR; CDR2 reads FQNEAQ (reference sequence). CDR3 nucleotide sequence: TGTGCCAGCAGCCCCTCGGTGGGCTTTTTCTACGAGCAGTACTTC. It yields the protein CASSPSVGFFYEQYF. The complete variable domain, with remaining parts taken from reference TRBV7-9 and TRBJ2-7, reads DTGVSQNPRHKITKRGQNVTFRCDPISEHNRLYWYRQTLGQGPEFLTYFQNEAQLEKSRLLSDRFSAERPKGSFSTLEIQRTEQGDSAMYLCASSPSVGFFYEQYFGPGTRLTVT.

The V call is TRBV9, the J call TRBJ1-2; a weak D match, TRBD1 (5 bases). V lost 0 bases, J lost 2 bases, and 11 bases lay in between. The CDR3 length is 15 residues. The germline V gene has CDR1 SGDLS and CDR2 YYNGEE. CDR3 nucleotide sequence: TGTGCCAGCAGCGTAGCCAGACGGGGGAACTATGGCTACACCTTC. Amino acids: CASSVARRGNYGYTF.

V and J are TRBV6-5 and TRBJ2-7; possibly TRBD1 for D (6 bases). This CDR3 contains 14 residues. Germline CDR1 is MNHEY and CDR2 is SVGAGI. The germline V and J ends were trimmed by 2 bases and 3 bases, with 11 bases remaining between them. The CDR3, as DNA: TGTGCCAGCAGTTACCGTAGGGGGTTCTACGAGCAGTACTTC. It codes for CASSYRRGFYEQYF.

The chain combines TRBV30 with TRBJ1-2; 8 bases fit TRBD1. The ends lost 2 bases at V and 7 bases at J; junction bases unmatched: 6. This CDR3 is 13 amino acids long. CDR1 and CDR2 (germline): GTSNPN, SVGIG (reference sequence). The CDR3 loop reads CAWSLGTGLGYTF. The CDR3 DNA reads as TGTGCCTGGAGTCTGGGGACAGGTCTTGGCTACACCTTC.

The chain uses TRBV5-1 and TRBJ1-1; no reliable D call. The germline V gene has CDR1 SGHRS and CDR2 YFSETQ. V lost 4 bases, J lost 2 bases, and 15 bases lay in between. This CDR3 is 15 amino acids long. CDR3 in amino acids: CASSPWVTANTEAFF. DNA for the CDR3: TGCGCCAGCAGCCCCTGGGTCACAGCCAACACTGAAGCTTTCTTT.

This clone was detected once. The chain joins TRBV27 to TRBJ2-7, with TRBD2 identical over 8 bases. Losses at the gene ends were 3 bases for V and 2 bases for J; bases not matched to a gene: 3. The CDR3 extends over 14 amino acids. Germline V gene sequence: CDR1 MNHEY, CDR2 SMNVEV (reference sequence). Here the CDR3 DNA reads TGTGCCAGCAGTTTTACTAGCGGAACCTACGAGCAGTACTTC. Protein product: CASSFTSGTYEQYF.

This rearrangement joins TRBV6-5 to TRBJ2-7, with 7 bases lining up with TRBD1. Germline V gives CDR1 MNHEY, CDR2 SVGAGI. V lost 6 bases to trimming and J lost 0 bases; unmatched junction nucleotides: 5. The CDR3 is made up of 14 amino acids. CDR3 nucleotide sequence: TGTGCCAGCAGAACACAGGGGAGCTCCTACGAGCAGTACTTC. Translation: CASRTQGSSYEQYF.

The chain employs TRBV10-3 and TRBJ2-3; 10 nucleotides align to TRBD2. CDR3 size: 14 residues. Looked up from germline, CDR1 is ENHRY and CDR2 is SYGVKD. Losses at the gene ends were 10 bases for V and 3 bases for J; bases not matched to a gene: 7. CDR3 coding DNA: TGTGCCACCACCCCGGGACTAGCGACAGATACGCAGTATTTT. Protein product: CATTPGLATDTQYF.

V usage is TRBV6-1 and J usage is TRBJ1-4; D uncertain. Trimming pared 0 bases from V and 3 bases from J, leaving 11 bases between. The CDR3 sequence is 16 residues long. CDR1 and CDR2 from the germline V gene are MNHNS and SASEGT. CDR3 amino acids: CASSEAGALANEKLFF. CDR3 DNA sequence: TGTGCCAGCAGTGAAGCAGGTGCTCTAGCTAATGAAAAACTGTTTTTT.

The rearrangement joins TRBV7-3 to TRBJ2-7; the D gene is possibly TRBD1 (6 bases). Trimming removed 5 bases from V and 7 bases from J, with 15 bases in between. Per the germline V gene, CDR1 is SGHTA and CDR2 is FQGTGA. The CDR3 has 13 residues. CDR3 coding DNA: TGTGCCAGCAGCGTCACACAGGGTCTGGAGCAGTACTTC. Protein product: CASSVTQGLEQYF.

This sequence joins TRBV4-1 and TRBJ2-3; 8 bases agree with TRBD2. CDR1 is MGHRA, CDR2 YSYEKL, per germline. The CDR3 is 15 residues long. V lost 4 bases, J lost 5 bases, and 8 bases stayed unmatched. The CDR3 loop reads CASSLPGGRKDTQYF. CDR3 sequence (DNA): TGCGCCAGCAGCCTCCCGGGGGGGCGGAAAGATACGCAGTATTTT.

The chain joins TRBV7-9 to TRBJ2-5; D gene ambiguous. Germline V lookup: CDR1 SEHNR, CDR2 FQNEAQ (reference sequence). This CDR3 spans 14 amino acids. V was trimmed by 5 bases and J by 1 base, leaving 11 bases between them. CDR3 DNA sequence: TGTGCCAGCAGCGGAAGCGTAAGCCAAGAGACCCAGTACTTC. Its translation is CASSGSVSQETQYF.

This chain joins TRBV18 and TRBJ2-3; TRBD1 is a possible D gene (6 bases). Germline values: CDR1 KGHSH, CDR2 LQKENI. This CDR3 has 13 residues. V lost 5 bases and J lost 6, with 12 bases in between. The chain's CDR3 is CASSRQGMDTQYF. The CDR3 DNA follows: TGTGCCAGCTCAAGGCAGGGGATGGATACGCAGTATTTT.

This chain joins TRBV27 and TRBJ2-1; 11 bases are a match to TRBD2. Germline V lookup: CDR1 MNHEY, CDR2 SMNVEV (reference sequence). Unmatched junction bases numbered 7, after V lost 3 bases and J lost 9 bases. The CDR3 covers 15 residues. CDR3 in DNA: TGTGCCAGCAGTTTTCTAGCGGGAGGACCGCGTGAGCAGTTCTTC. Its protein is CASSFLAGGPREQFF.

The gene calls are TRBV7-9 and TRBJ1-6; tentative D call: TRBD1 (5 bases). Germline V CDR1 and CDR2: SEHNR, FQNEAQ (reference sequence). This CDR3 has 13 residues. Trimming shortened V by 5 bases and J by 8 bases, and 10 bases separated the two germline ends. In nucleotides, the CDR3 is TGTGCCAGCAGCCTAGAAGGGGATTCACCCCTCCACTTT. Translated, it gives CASSLEGDSPLHF.

This chain links TRBV5-1 with TRBJ2-1; D not resolved. This CDR3 is 15 amino acids long. The V gene's germline CDR1 is SGHRS and CDR2 YFSETQ. Trimming took off 0 bases at V and 4 bases at J, with 11 bases between the two ends. The CDR3 loop is CASSLGPASYNEQFF. The CDR3 DNA follows: TGCGCCAGCAGCTTGGGCCCCGCGTCGTACAATGAGCAGTTCTTC.

On this clone: The junction departs from germline at one end; a sequencing error may be responsible. The DNA of the CDR3 is TGTGCCACCAGCTTAGAATATGACGAGCAGTACTTC. As protein: CATSLEYDEQYF. J is TRBJ2-7 and V is TRBV13, with no clear D. Germline-derived CDR1 and CDR2 are PRHDT and FYEKMQ (reference sequence). This CDR3 comprises 12 residues.

This chain joins TRBV5-1 and TRBJ2-1; 9 bases agree with TRBD1. V gave up 4 bases and J gave up 3 bases; unmatched junction bases: 5. CDR3 size: 15 residues. Germline loops: CDR1 SGHRS, CDR2 YFSETQ. CDR3 nucleotides: TGCGCCAGCAGCAAAGACAGGGGGAGCTACAATGAGCAGTTCTTC. This gives the protein CASSKDRGSYNEQFF.

The chain couples TRBV5-1 to TRBJ2-7; D is perhaps TRBD1 (6 bases). Germline V lookup: CDR1 SGHRS, CDR2 YFSETQ. Trimming shortened V by 0 bases and J by 2 bases, and 15 bases separated the two germline ends. This CDR3 contains 16 residues. CDR3 bases: TGCGCCAGCAGCTTGGTGGAGAGAGCAGGGGCCTACGAGCAGTACTTC. This codes for CASSLVERAGAYEQYF.

The chain uses TRBV19 and TRBJ2-7; the match to TRBD2 covers 8 bases. V was pared by 4 bases and J by 2 bases, with 4 bases of the junction left unmatched. Germline lookup yields CDR1 LNHDA and CDR2 SQIVND (reference sequence). The CDR3 covers 14 residues. This CDR3 reads CASSKLAETYEQYF. CDR3 bases: TGTGCCAGTAGTAAACTAGCGGAAACCTACGAGCAGTACTTC.